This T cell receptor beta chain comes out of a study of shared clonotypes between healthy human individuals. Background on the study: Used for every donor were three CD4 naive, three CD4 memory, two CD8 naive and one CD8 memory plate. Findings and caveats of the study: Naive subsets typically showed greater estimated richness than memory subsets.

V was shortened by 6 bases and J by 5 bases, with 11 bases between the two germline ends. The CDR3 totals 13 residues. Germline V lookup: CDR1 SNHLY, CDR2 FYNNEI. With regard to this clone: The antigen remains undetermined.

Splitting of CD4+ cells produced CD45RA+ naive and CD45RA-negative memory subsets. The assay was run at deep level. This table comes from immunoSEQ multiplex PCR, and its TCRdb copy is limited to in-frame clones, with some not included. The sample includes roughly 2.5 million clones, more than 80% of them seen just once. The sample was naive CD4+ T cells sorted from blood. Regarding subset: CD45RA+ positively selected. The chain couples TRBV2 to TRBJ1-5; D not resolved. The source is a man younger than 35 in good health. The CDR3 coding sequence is TGTGCCAGCAGAAACGAACGTGATCAGCCCCAGCATTTT. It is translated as CASRNERDQPQHF.